This T cell receptor beta chain comes out of a study of regulatory T cells in long-lasting Graves disease. The CDR3 contains 15 residues. Per germline, CDR1 MNHNS and CDR2 SASEGT. Trimming took 5 bases from V and 4 from J; bases not matched to a gene: 8. Building the TCR beta libraries relied on iRepertoire HTBI primers, and CDR3 regions underwent Arm-PCR. TCRdb independently ran MiXCR on the multiplex PCR reads; one entry per CDR3 protein. The sample has roughly 610,000 distinct CDR3 sequences; about 16% are singletons. The table lists this clonotype with a few counts. The target antigen is unknown. General study findings and limits: Persistent disease preferred TRBV28, TRBJ1-2 and TRBJ2-5. The study found lower TCR diversity in persistent Graves' patients than in newly diagnosed ones.

The time point was: newly diagnosed GD, antithyroid drugs for less than 3 months. RNA from PBMCs was the source of the TCR library. The same sample was also used in a study of T cells in Graves' hyperthyroidism and ophthalmopathy. That report notes: An initial round of RT-PCR targeting the TCR CDR3 relied on the HTBI primer set. Among thyroid clonotypes expanded above 0.001, most also appeared in blood.

The rearrangement links TRBV6-1 to TRBJ2-3, with 8 bases that match TRBD2. The sequence was collected from a man between 18 and 29 years old with Graves disease. The source material was peripheral blood mononuclear cells (PBMCs), sampled at new diagnosis, from a patient treated with antithyroid drugs. CDR3 loop: CASSMLSGSADTQYF. As DNA, the CDR3 is TGTGCCAGCAGTATGCTAAGCGGGAGCGCAGATACGCAGTATTTT.